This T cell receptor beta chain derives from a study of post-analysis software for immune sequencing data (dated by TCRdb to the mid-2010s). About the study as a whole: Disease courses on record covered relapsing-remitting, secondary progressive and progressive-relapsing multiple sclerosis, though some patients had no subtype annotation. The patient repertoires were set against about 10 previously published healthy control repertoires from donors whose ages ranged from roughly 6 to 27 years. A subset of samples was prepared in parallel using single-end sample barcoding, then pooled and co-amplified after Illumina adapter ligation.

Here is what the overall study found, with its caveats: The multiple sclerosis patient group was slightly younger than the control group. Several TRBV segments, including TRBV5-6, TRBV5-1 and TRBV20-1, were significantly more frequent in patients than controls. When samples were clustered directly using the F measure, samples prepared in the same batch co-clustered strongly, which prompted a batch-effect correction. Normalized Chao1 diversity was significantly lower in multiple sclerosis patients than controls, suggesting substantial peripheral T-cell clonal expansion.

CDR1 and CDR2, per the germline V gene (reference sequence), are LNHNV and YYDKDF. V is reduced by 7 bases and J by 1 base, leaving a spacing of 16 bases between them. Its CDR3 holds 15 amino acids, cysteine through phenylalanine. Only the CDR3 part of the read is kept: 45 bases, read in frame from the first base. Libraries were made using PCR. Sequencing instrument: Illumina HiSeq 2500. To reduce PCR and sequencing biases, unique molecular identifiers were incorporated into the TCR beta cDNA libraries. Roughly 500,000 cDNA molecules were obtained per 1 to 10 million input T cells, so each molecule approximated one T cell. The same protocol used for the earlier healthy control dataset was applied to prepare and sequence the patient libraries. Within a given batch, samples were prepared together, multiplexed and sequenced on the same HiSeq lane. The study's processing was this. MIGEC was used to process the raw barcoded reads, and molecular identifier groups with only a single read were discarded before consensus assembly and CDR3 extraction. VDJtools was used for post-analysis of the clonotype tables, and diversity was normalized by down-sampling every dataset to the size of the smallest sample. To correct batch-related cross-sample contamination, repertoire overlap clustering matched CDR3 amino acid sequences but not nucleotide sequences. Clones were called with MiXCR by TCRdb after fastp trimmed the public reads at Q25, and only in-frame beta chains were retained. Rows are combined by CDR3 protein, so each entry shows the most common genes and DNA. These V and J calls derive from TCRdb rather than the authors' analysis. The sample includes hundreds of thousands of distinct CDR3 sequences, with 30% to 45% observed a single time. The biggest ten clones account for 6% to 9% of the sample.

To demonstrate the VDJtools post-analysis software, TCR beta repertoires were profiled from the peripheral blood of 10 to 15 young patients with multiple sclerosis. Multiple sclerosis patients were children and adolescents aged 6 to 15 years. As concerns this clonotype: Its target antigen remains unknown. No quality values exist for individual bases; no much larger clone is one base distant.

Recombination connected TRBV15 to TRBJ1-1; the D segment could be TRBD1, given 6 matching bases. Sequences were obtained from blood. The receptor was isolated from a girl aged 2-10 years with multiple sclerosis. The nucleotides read TGTGCCACCACCAGCCCGGGGGCGTCGAACACTGAAGCTTTCTTT. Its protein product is CATTSPGASNTEAFF.